This T cell receptor (beta chain) was obtained from a study of T-cell memory formation after mild COVID-19. Whole-study context: The TCR clusters were mostly specific to one donor.

Note on this clonotype: Its matching antigen is unknown.

5'RACE, which relied on constant-segment primers, yielded TCR alpha and TCR beta cDNA libraries carrying sample barcodes and UMIs. Via MiXCR, TCRdb re-called the 5' RACE reads, giving one row per CDR3 protein. The sample shows 300,000 to 400,000 distinct CDR3 sequences, about a sixth of them seen only once. CDR3 length: 15 residues. In germline, CDR1 is SGDLS, CDR2 YYNGEE. V was pared by 3 bases and J by 5 bases, with 3 bases of the junction left unmatched. Whole-study findings and limits: From day 15 to 85, contracting clones were balanced between CD4 and CD8, whereas later expanders leaned toward CD4+. Researchers found some responding clones in pre-infection memory, a sign that cross-reactive memory joined.

Sequencing was performed on PBMCs or a T cell subset sorted from them (not recorded which). The TCR sequence derives from a man between 18 and 29 years old who had mild COVID-19 (a few samples of this study predate the infection). Cell type and time point are not known. The genes are TRBV9 and TRBJ1-6; 9 nucleotides line up with TRBD1. The CDR3 bases are TGTGCCAGCAGCGCTGGACAGGGGAATAATTCACCCCTCCACTTT. Its protein is CASSAGQGNNSPLHF.